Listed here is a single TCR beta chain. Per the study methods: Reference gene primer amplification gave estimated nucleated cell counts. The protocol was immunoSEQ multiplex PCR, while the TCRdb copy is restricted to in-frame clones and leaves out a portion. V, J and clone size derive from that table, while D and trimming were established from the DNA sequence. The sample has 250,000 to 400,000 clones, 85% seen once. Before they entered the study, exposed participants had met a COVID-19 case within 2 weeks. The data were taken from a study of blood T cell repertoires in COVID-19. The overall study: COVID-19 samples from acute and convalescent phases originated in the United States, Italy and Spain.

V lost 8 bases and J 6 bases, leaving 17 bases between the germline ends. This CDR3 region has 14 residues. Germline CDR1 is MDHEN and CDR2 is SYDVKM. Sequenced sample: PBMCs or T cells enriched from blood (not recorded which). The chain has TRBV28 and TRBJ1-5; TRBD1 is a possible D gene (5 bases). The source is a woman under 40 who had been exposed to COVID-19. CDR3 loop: CASGGGTVGQPQHF. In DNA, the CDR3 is TGTGCCAGCGGCGGGGGAACGGTGGGTCAGCCCCAGCATTTT.